Listed below are T cell receptor beta chains from one sample, sequenced in a study of shared clonotypes between healthy human individuals. Produced via immunoSEQ multiplex PCR; TCRdb's table is partial and in-frame only. The data show roughly 2 million clones, with under 97% seen just once and approximately 0.13% held by the top ten. The sequenced material came from naive CD4+ T cells sorted from blood. The source of these receptors is a man younger than 35 in good health. The CDR3 runs from the conserved cysteine through the conserved F or W. A D gene is named only where the DNA matches it firmly. Size tells how often a clone was seen (once, few, many) or the class of an expanded clone, and some rows leave it out.

>TRBJ2-2|TRBV10-1|NA|NA
CASSEAGLGAGELFF
TGCGCCAGCAGTGAAGCAGGTCTGGGGGCCGGGGAGCTGTTTTTT
>TRBJ2-5|TRBV12-5|NA|TRBD1
CASGLGTGTQETQYF
TGTGCTAGTGGTTTGGGGACAGGGACGCAAGAGACCCAGTACTTC
>TRBJ1-6|TRBV9|NA|NA
CASSVGQGVASPLHF
TGTGCCAGCAGCGTAGGTCAAGGGGTAGCTTCACCCCTCCACTTT
>TRBJ1-2|TRBV6-5|NA|NA
CASSYSHTGGYGYTF
TGTGCCAGCAGTTACTCTCATACGGGGGGATATGGCTACACCTTC
>TRBJ1-1|TRBV6-1|NA|NA
CASSEWGQNTEAFF
TGTGCCAGCAGTGAGTGGGGACAGAACACTGAAGCTTTCTTT
>TRBJ1-3|TRBV6-5|NA|NA
CASSITESGNTIYF
TGTGCCAGCAGCATAACAGAATCTGGAAACACCATATATTTT
>TRBJ2-2|TRBV6-1|NA|NA
CASSEGTNAGELFF
TGTGCCAGCAGTGAAGGAACGAACGCCGGGGAGCTGTTTTTT
>TRBJ1-2|TRBV5-6|NA|NA
CASSSFKGRTRANYGYTF
TGTGCCAGCAGCTCGTTTAAGGGACGGACGAGAGCTAACTATGGCTACACCTTC
>TRBJ2-3|TRBV2|NA|NA
CASTAQGQPRDTQYF
TGTGCCAGCACCGCCCAAGGACAGCCCAGAGATACGCAGTATTTT
>TRBJ2-7|TRBV18|NA|TRBD2
CASSPGRESNEQYF
TGTGCCAGCTCACCGGGGCGGGAGTCCAACGAGCAGTACTTC
>TRBJ1-2|TRBV18|NA|NA
CASSPPSGGTNYGYTF
TGTGCCAGCTCACCACCGTCGGGGGGAACTAACTATGGCTACACCTTC
>TRBJ2-7|TRBV15|NA|NA
CATSNLAGTSMYEQYF
TGTGCCACCAGCAACCTCGCGGGAACCTCTATGTACGAGCAGTACTTC
>TRBJ2-7|TRBV4-3|NA|NA
CASSQVSTSYEQYF
TGCGCCAGCAGCCAAGTCAGCACCTCCTACGAGCAGTACTTC
>TRBJ1-1|TRBV6-6|NA|NA
CASSYREGLGTEAFF
TGTGCCAGCAGTTACCGGGAGGGCCTGGGCACTGAAGCTTTCTTT
>TRBJ2-5|TRBV2|NA|TRBD2
CASSGGAGQGGETQYF
TGTGCCAGCAGCGGGGGAGCGGGGCAGGGTGGAGAGACCCAGTACTTC
>TRBJ1-1|TRBV2|NA|NA
CAMHGDLTEAFF
TGTGCCATGCATGGGGATTTGACTGAAGCTTTCTTT
>TRBJ1-5|TRBV4-1|NA|NA
CASSPRQVDQPQHF
TGCGCCAGCAGCCCCCGGCAGGTGGATCAGCCCCAGCATTTT
>TRBJ2-4|TRBV19|NA|NA
CASTNALQNIQYF
TGTGCCAGTACTAATGCGCTACAGAACATTCAGTACTTC
>TRBJ1-5|TRBV30|NA|NA
CAWKASGTVNQPQHF
TGTGCCTGGAAGGCCAGCGGGACTGTGAATCAGCCCCAGCATTTT
>TRBJ2-1|TRBV5-8|once|NA
CASSLAGGAHNEQFF
TGTGCCAGCAGCTTGGCCGGGGGCGCCCACAATGAGCAGTTCTTC
>TRBJ2-2|TRBV19|NA|NA
CASRPGLYTGELFF
TGTGCCAGTAGGCCGGGACTCTACACCGGGGAGCTGTTTTTT
>TRBJ2-6|TRBV5-1|NA|NA
CASSLAGASGANVLTF
TGCGCCAGCAGCTTGGCAGGGGCCTCTGGGGCCAACGTCCTGACTTTC
>TRBJ2-7|TRBV6-5|NA|NA
CASRRDAAGEQYF
TGTGCCAGCAGAAGAGACGCGGCAGGGGAGCAGTACTTC
>TRBJ1-5|TRBV6-5|NA|NA
CASSMAGTSNQPQHF
TGTGCCAGCTCCATGGCTGGGACATCAAATCAGCCCCAGCATTTT
>TRBJ2-1|TRBV27|NA|NA
CASSSLLNEQFF
TGTGCCAGCAGTTCACTACTAAATGAGCAGTTCTTC
>TRBJ2-7|TRBV10-3|few|NA
CAISEGSYEQYF
TGTGCCATCAGTGAGGGCAGCTACGAGCAGTACTTC
>TRBJ2-7|TRBV5-1|once|NA
CASSSRDSGSYEQYF
TGCGCCAGCAGCTCCCGGGACTCCGGCTCCTACGAGCAGTACTTC
>TRBJ2-2|TRBV2|NA|TRBD2
CASRLAGGLGTGELFF
TGTGCCAGCCGACTAGCGGGGGGGCTAGGCACCGGGGAGCTGTTTTTT
>TRBJ1-1|TRBV5-6|NA|NA
CASSLGRQGGTEAFF
TGTGCCAGCAGCTTGGGGAGGCAGGGCGGGACTGAAGCTTTCTTT
>TRBJ2-5|TRBV6-4|NA|TRBD1
CASSEPTGQGYETQYF
TGTGCCAGCAGTGAACCAACGGGACAGGGTTATGAGACCCAGTACTTC
>TRBJ1-3|TRBV5-6|NA|NA
CASSLDRGYSGNTIYF
TGTGCCAGCAGCTTGGACCGCGGATACTCTGGAAACACCATATATTTT
>TRBJ1-2|TRBV6-1|NA|TRBD1
CASRDRVSHGYTF
TGTGCCAGCAGGGACAGGGTTAGTCATGGCTACACCTTC
>TRBJ2-7|TRBV30|NA|NA
CAWSQEYEQYF
TGTGCCTGGAGTCAAGAATACGAGCAGTACTTC
>TRBJ1-4|TRBV5-1|NA|NA
CASSLGLIAQGRNEKLFF
TGCGCCAGCAGCTTGGGATTAATCGCGCAGGGAAGGAATGAAAAACTGTTTTTT
>TRBJ2-1|TRBV6-1|NA|NA
CASNGGTRYNEQFF
TGTGCCAGCAACGGCGGGACCCGCTACAATGAGCAGTTCTTC
>TRBJ1-1|TRBV5-4|NA|NA
CASSFYDAPPTEAFF
TGTGCCAGCAGCTTTTACGATGCGCCCCCCACTGAAGCTTTCTTT
>TRBJ2-5|TRBV18|NA|NA
CASSPGGERETQYF
TGTGCCAGCTCACCTGGCGGGGAACGAGAGACCCAGTACTTC
>TRBJ1-2|TRBV28|NA|TRBD1
CASSPRDRYYGYTF
TGTGCCAGCAGTCCCCGGGACAGATACTATGGCTACACCTTC
>TRBJ2-3|TRBV5-1|NA|NA
CASSLGLNTDTQYF
TGCGCCAGCAGCTTGGGACTCAACACAGATACGCAGTATTTT
>TRBJ1-2|TRBV18|NA|NA
CASSPPSQNDGYTF
TGTGCCAGCTCACCCCCCTCGCAGAACGATGGCTACACCTTC